A single sample is the source of the 26 T cell receptor beta chains below, sequenced in a study of blood T cells in healthy people across ages. Using a J-beta primer mix together with a sample-barcoded 5' primer, a second PCR was run for roughly 6 to 12 cycles. In TCRdb, the 5' RACE reads were re-called with MiXCR into one record per CDR3 protein. This table holds about 600,000 distinct CDR3 sequences, 40% to 55% found once. Source material: blood. These receptors came from a man older than 75 in good health.

The sample holds a few counts of this clonotype. V usage is TRBV7-2 and J usage is TRBJ2-1; possible D gene TRBD2, 5 bases. CDR3 length: 12 amino acids. The V gene lost 1 base and the J gene lost 11 bases, with 9 bases spanning the gap. Germline CDR1 SGHTA, CDR2 FQGNSA. CDR3 nucleotides: TGTGCCAGCAGCTTAGAACTAGTAAAGCAGTTCTTC. Amino acid sequence: CASSLELVKQFF.

This clonotype was counted a single time. The rearrangement joins TRBV7-2 to TRBJ2-7; perhaps TRBD1 as D (6 bases). Trimming stripped 8 bases from V and 0 bases from J, with 14 bases between. The germline CDR1 and CDR2 sequences are SGHTA and FQGNSA. The CDR3 loop spans 14 amino acids. The CDR3 DNA reads TGTGCCAGCCACTTACAGGGTTTCTCCTACGAGCAGTACTTC. It encodes CASHLQGFSYEQYF.

This clonotype was detected only once. The J gene is TRBJ1-1, the V gene TRBV7-3; TRBD1 agrees at 8 bases. Trimming at V came to 5 bases and at J to 0 bases, leaving 5 bases not matched to a gene. Germline V gives CDR1 SGHTA, CDR2 FQGTGA. This CDR3 is 15 amino acids long. CDR3 coding DNA: TGTGCCAGCAGCCCCCACAGGGGGATGAACACTGAAGCTTTCTTT. Amino acid sequence: CASSPHRGMNTEAFF.

In this sample, this clonotype turned up a few times. V and J are TRBV7-2 and TRBJ2-1, with D unclear. V was pared by 5 bases and J by 1 base, with 12 bases between. Looked up from germline, CDR1 is SGHTA and CDR2 is FQGNSA. There are 15 residues in the CDR3. The CDR3 DNA reads as TGTGCCAGCAGCCCTGACTCGGGTTCCTACAATGAGCAGTTCTTC. This sequence encodes CASSPDSGSYNEQFF.

The V and J genes are TRBV5-1 and TRBJ1-4; D is undetermined. Germline V gene lookup returns CDR1 SGHRS and CDR2 YFSETQ. The CDR3 has 14 residues. V lost 4 bases and J lost 5, with 12 bases in between. CDR3 bases: TGCGCCAGCAGCCTCAATACCTTAAATGAAAAACTGTTTTTT. This translates into CASSLNTLNEKLFF.

This clonotype was seen once. The chain is built from TRBV20-1 and TRBJ1-5; 7 bases are a match to TRBD1. From germline, CDR1 is DFQATT and CDR2 SNEGSKA (reference sequence). The trim removed 3 bases at V and 7 bases at J, leaving 6 bases unmatched. This CDR3 region has 13 residues. The CDR3 reads CSASQGVGQPQHF. The CDR3 nucleotides are TGCAGTGCTAGCCAGGGGGTAGGGCAGCCCCAGCATTTT.

V is TRBV28 and J is TRBJ1-4; D is uncertain. Germline V gene sequence: CDR1 MDHEN, CDR2 SYDVKM. Trimming removed 3 bases at V and 7 bases at J, with 15 bases between. There are 15 residues in the CDR3. The CDR3 spells CASSLGYARSEKLFF. CDR3 nucleotides: TGTGCCAGCAGTTTGGGCTACGCACGAAGTGAAAAACTGTTTTTT.

This clonotype was observed at least ten times. The chain carries TRBV6-6 and TRBJ2-3; tentative D call: TRBD1 (5 bases). V was trimmed by 2 bases and J by 3 bases, leaving 18 bases between them. From germline, CDR1 is MNHNY and CDR2 SVGAGI (reference sequence). This CDR3 contains 17 residues. The CDR3: CASSYNQGYLETDTQYF. The DNA for the CDR3 is TGTGCCAGCAGTTACAATCAGGGTTATTTGGAAACAGATACGCAGTATTTT.

This chain joins TRBV14 and TRBJ2-5; no reliable D call. The CDR3 spans 17 residues. Germline V gives CDR1 SGHDN, CDR2 FVKESK. Trimming took off 1 base at V and 2 bases at J, with 17 bases between the two ends. The chain's CDR3 is CASSQVSAASTQETQYF. CDR3 in DNA: TGTGCCAGCAGCCAAGTTTCGGCGGCCTCAACTCAAGAGACCCAGTACTTC.

This clonotype turned up a few times. CDR3 sequence reads: CASSHDSGTGNTEAFF. The CDR3 coding sequence is TGCGCCAGCAGCCATGACTCCGGGACGGGGAACACTGAAGCTTTCTTT. The J gene is TRBJ1-1, the V gene TRBV4-3, with a tentative D call TRBD1 (5 bases). V dropped 3 bases and J dropped 1 base, with 15 bases sitting between them. The CDR3 is 16 residues long. Germline V gene data show CDR1 as LGHNA and CDR2 as YSLEER.

The chain is built from TRBV6-5 and TRBJ2-1, with a weak D call TRBD2 (6 bases). V was clipped by 2 bases and J by 8 bases, with 16 bases between them. Germline V gives CDR1 MNHEY, CDR2 SVGAGI. The CDR3 totals 15 residues. The chain's CDR3 is CASSYGAGPAYEQFF. DNA of the CDR3: TGTGCCAGCAGTTACGGTGCGGGACCAGCCTATGAGCAGTTCTTC.

The chain recombines TRBV9 with TRBJ1-5; D possibly corresponds to TRBD1 (5 bases). Per germline, CDR1 SGDLS and CDR2 YYNGEE. This CDR3 region has 15 residues. The V and J ends lost 2 bases and 0 bases respectively, with 9 bases between them. CDR3 loop: CASSVRGDSNQPQHF. The CDR3 nucleotides are TGTGCCAGCAGCGTTCGAGGGGATAGCAATCAGCCCCAGCATTTT.

This clonotype came up many times. CDR3 coding DNA: TGTGCCAGCAGTTACCACGGGACGGGGGGCACAGATACGCAGTATTTT. It translates to CASSYHGTGGTDTQYF. The J gene is TRBJ2-3, the V gene TRBV6-5; TRBD2 is a possible D gene (6 bases). CDR1 and CDR2 (germline): MNHEY, SVGAGI. Trimming cost V 2 bases and J 1 base, with 13 bases left between them. The length of the CDR3 is 16 residues.

This clonotype was seen only a few times. The rearrangement joins TRBV9 to TRBJ2-4, with a weak D call TRBD1 (6 bases). Near its end, the DNA agrees better with TRBJ2-7, so the J call may be wrong. This CDR3 is built from 13 residues. Germline CDR1 is SGDLS and CDR2 is YYNGEE. In DNA, the CDR3 is TGTGCCAGCAGCGGAACAGGGATCTACGAGCAGTACTTC. Amino acid sequence: CASSGTGIYEQYF.

This clonotype came up many times. One base away lies a much larger clone, so this may be a sequencing read error. The rearrangement uses TRBV7-9 and TRBJ2-7; 7 bases are shared with TRBD2. CDR1 is SEHNR and CDR2 is FQNEAQ in the germline V gene (reference sequence). The CDR3 runs 14 residues. The CDR3 DNA sequence: TGTGCCAGCAGCGTAGCGGGCGGAGAATACGAGCAGTACTTC. It is translated as CASSVAGGEYEQYF.

V usage is TRBV7-9 and J usage is TRBJ2-2, with 9 bases that match TRBD1. The CDR3 is 18 amino acids. Germline V gene lookup returns CDR1 SEHNR and CDR2 FQNEAQ (reference sequence). After removal of 5 bases from V and 1 base from J, the junction contained 11 bases not matched to a gene. The CDR3 spells CASSALMGQGWNTGELFF. The CDR3, as DNA: TGTGCCAGCAGCGCACTAATGGGACAGGGATGGAACACCGGGGAGCTGTTTTTT.

The chain couples TRBV6-1 to TRBJ1-6, with D uncertain. V shed 2 bases and J shed 9 bases, with 5 bases lying between them. The CDR3 runs 12 residues. Germline assignment: CDR1 MNHNS and CDR2 SASEGT. For the CDR3, the DNA is TGTGCCAGCAGTGAACGTCGTTCACCCCTCCACTTT. This codes for CASSERRSPLHF.

The V gene is TRBV6-1, the J gene TRBJ1-1; D is possibly TRBD1 (5 bases). V was trimmed by 6 bases and J by 0 bases, leaving 8 bases between them. There are 13 residues in the CDR3. Germline CDR1 is MNHNS and CDR2 is SASEGT. CDR3 sequence: CASRGRLNTEAFF. The CDR3 DNA reads TGTGCCAGCAGGGGACGTTTGAACACTGAAGCTTTCTTT.

This clonotype appeared a few times. This chain links TRBV6-2 or TRBV6-3 with TRBJ2-7; 7 bases align to TRBD2. The CDR3 is 14 residues long. Trimming at V came to 5 bases and at J to 3 bases, leaving 7 bases not matched to a gene. Germline CDR1 is MNHEY and CDR2 is SVGEGT. The CDR3 is CASSRPGLNYEQYF. DNA for the CDR3: TGTGCCAGCAGTCGACCGGGACTAAACTACGAGCAGTACTTC.

The gene calls are TRBV20-1 and TRBJ2-5; a possible D gene is TRBD2 (6 bases). The CDR3 spans 15 residues. The V end was cut by 5 bases, the J end by 11 bases, with 27 bases between. CDR1 and CDR2 (germline): DFQATT, SNEGSKA (reference sequence). CDR3 sequence reads: CSAPGAGTSLGEQYF. The DNA for the CDR3 is TGCAGTGCTCCCGGAGCCGGGACTTCTTTGGGAGAGCAGTACTTC.

This chain joins TRBV20-1 and TRBJ2-5; 13 bases are shared with TRBD2. The DNA end is a closer match to TRBJ2-7, so the J assignment may be wrong. Germline values: CDR1 DFQATT, CDR2 SNEGSKA (reference sequence). CDR3 length equals 17 residues. DNA for the CDR3: TGCAGTGCTAGAGGGGGACTGACTAGCGGGAGGCCCCACGAGCAGTACTTC. This translates into CSARGGLTSGRPHEQYF.

The chain has TRBV9 and TRBJ2-3; 11 bases agree with TRBD2. CDR1 and CDR2 (germline): SGDLS, YYNGEE. The V and J ends lost 4 bases and 5 bases, in that order; junction bases with no gene match: 9. The CDR3 has 16 amino acids. DNA of the CDR3: TGTGCCAGCAGCTTCTTTAGCGGGAGGGCCCTAGATACGCAGTATTTT. Translation: CASSFFSGRALDTQYF.

There are many counts of this clonotype. The CDR3 DNA is TGTGCCAGCAGTTACCCAGGGGCAGGGTTGGCTGAAAAACTGTTTTTT. Translation: CASSYPGAGLAEKLFF. The genes are TRBV6-6 and TRBJ1-4; tentative D call: TRBD1 (6 bases). V shed 2 bases and J shed 7 bases, with 17 bases lying between them. This CDR3 spans 16 amino acids. Per germline, CDR1 MNHNY and CDR2 SVGAGI (reference sequence).

This clonotype has only a few counts. The chain couples TRBV7-9 to TRBJ1-2, with no clear D. In germline, CDR1 is SEHNR, CDR2 FQNEAQ (reference sequence). Trimming stripped 0 bases from V and 0 bases from J, with 8 bases between. The CDR3 has 15 amino acids. In nucleotides, the CDR3 is TGTGCCAGCAGCTTAGCAAGCTTTACTAACTATGGCTACACCTTC. Encoded protein: CASSLASFTNYGYTF.

V gene TRBV27 combines with J gene TRBJ2-7; 10 nucleotides align to TRBD1. This CDR3 has 17 residues. Trimming removed 5 bases from V and 2 bases from J; junction bases left unmatched: 12. Germline CDR1 MNHEY, CDR2 SMNVEV (reference sequence). As DNA, the CDR3 is TGTGCCAGCAGTAGGGTGTGGGGCGGACAGGGGGCCTACGAGCAGTACTTC. As protein: CASSRVWGGQGAYEQYF.

This clonotype showed up just a few times. The chain recombines TRBV10-3 with TRBJ2-6; 8 bases agree with TRBD1. CDR1 ENHRY and CDR2 SYGVKD come from the germline V gene. Trimming cost V 10 bases and J 0 bases; bases outside gene matches: 8. The CDR3 is 16 residues long. This chain's CDR3 is CATSRDRFSGANVLTF. CDR3 coding DNA: TGTGCCACCTCCCGGGACAGGTTCTCTGGGGCCAACGTCCTGACTTTC.